The rows below give T cell receptor beta chains drawn from one sample of a study of blood T cell repertoires in COVID-19. Assay used: immunoSEQ multiplex PCR; TCRdb lists only in-frame clones, some missing. This table holds 270,000 or so clones, 70% to 90% found once. The source material was peripheral blood. These receptors all stem from a young woman with COVID-19, enrolled during active disease. Both conserved end residues are part of each CDR3. A D gene is named only where the DNA matches it firmly. Size is stated for part of the rows, as once, few or many counts, or as a class when the clone is expanded.

j_call	clone_size	v_call	d_call	cdr3_nt	cdr3_aa
TRBJ2-3	once	TRBV10-3	TRBD1	TGTGCCATCAGTGAGTCGACAGGGGGGAGAGATACGCAGTATTTT	CAISESTGGRDTQYF
TRBJ2-7	-	TRBV18	-	TGTGCCAGCTCACCAGGAAGGGACAACCAGTACTTC	CASSPGRDNQYF
TRBJ1-2	once	TRBV27	-	TGTGCCAGCAGTTTCCTCGGACGGGCGGGGAACTATGGCTACACCTTC	CASSFLGRAGNYGYTF
TRBJ2-3	-	TRBV18	TRBD1	TGTGCCAGCTCACCATTGACAGGGCATACAGATACGCAGTATTTT	CASSPLTGHTDTQYF
TRBJ2-2	-	TRBV10-3	TRBD1	TGTGCCATCAGTGTCCAGCTACAGGGGGCAGCCGGGGAGCTGTTTTTT	CAISVQLQGAAGELFF
TRBJ1-2	-	TRBV30	TRBD1	TGTGCCTGGACTCAGGGGGTAGGTGGCTACACCTTC	CAWTQGVGGYTF
TRBJ2-5	-	TRBV3-1/TRBV3-2	-	TGTGCCAGCAGCCAAGATCCGCGTTTTCAAGAGACCCAGTACTTC	CASSQDPRFQETQYF
TRBJ2-5	-	TRBV11-2	-	TGTGCCAGCAGCTTAGAGATGAGGCTTACAGAGACCCAGTACTTC	CASSLEMRLTETQYF
TRBJ1-1	-	TRBV10-1	TRBD1	TGCGCCAGCAGGGGACAGCCGAACACTGAAGCTTTCTTT	CASRGQPNTEAFF
TRBJ1-4	-	TRBV13	TRBD1	TGTGCCAGCAGCTCCATTGGGACAGGGCTTGAAAAACTGTTTTTT	CASSSIGTGLEKLFF
TRBJ2-2	-	TRBV6-5	TRBD2	TGTGCCAGCAGTTGGGGGGGACCGAACACCGGGGAGCTGTTTTTT	CASSWGGPNTGELFF
TRBJ2-3	-	TRBV5-1	-	TGCGCCAGCAGCAACCCGCAGGGCACAGATACGCAGTATTTT	CASSNPQGTDTQYF
TRBJ1-1	-	TRBV3-1/TRBV3-2	-	TGTGCCAGCAGCCAATGGGAGGGTGGGACTGAAGCTTTCTTT	CASSQWEGGTEAFF
TRBJ2-1	-	TRBV2	TRBD2	TGTGCCAGCAGTTGGACTAGCGGGTACAATGAGCAGTTCTTC	CASSWTSGYNEQFF
TRBJ2-1	-	TRBV4-1	TRBD2	TGCGCCAGCAGCCAAGATCTCGCGGGGGCCTACAATGAGCAGTTCTTC	CASSQDLAGAYNEQFF
TRBJ1-5	few	TRBV2	TRBD1	TGTGCCAGCAGTTACGACAGGGCCAATCAGCCCCAGCATTTT	CASSYDRANQPQHF
TRBJ1-2	-	TRBV28	-	TGTGCCAGCAGTTTGTCAGTAACTAACTATGGCTACACCTTC	CASSLSVTNYGYTF
TRBJ2-3	-	TRBV7-2	-	TGTGCCAGCAGTTTAGGCGGGGGCTTCACAGATACGCAGTATTTT	CASSLGGGFTDTQYF
TRBJ1-4	-	TRBV12-3/TRBV12-4	-	TGTGCCAGCAGTTTGGGGAGGGAAAAACTGTTTTTT	CASSLGREKLFF
TRBJ1-1	-	TRBV2	-	TGTGCCAGCAGTGTGGACTCTGGGGGGAGCGCTGAAGCTTTCTTT	CASSVDSGGSAEAFF
TRBJ2-7	-	TRBV5-4	TRBD1	TGTGCCAGCAGCTTGAGGACGGGACAGGGGGTTAACGAGCAGTACTTC	CASSLRTGQGVNEQYF
TRBJ1-5	-	TRBV4-1	-	TGCGCCAGCAGCCATAAGGAGGATAGCAATCAGCCCCAGCATTTT	CASSHKEDSNQPQHF
TRBJ2-6	-	TRBV13	TRBD1	TGTGCCAGCAGCTTCTCCGGGACAGGGGGCTTTGGGGCCAACGTCCTGACTTTC	CASSFSGTGGFGANVLTF
TRBJ1-5	-	TRBV4-1	-	TGCGCCAGCAGCCCCCAGGGTGGCAATCAGCCCCAGCATTTT	CASSPQGGNQPQHF
TRBJ2-7	-	TRBV1	-	TGCACCAGCAGCTACTACGAGCAGTACTTC	CTSSYYEQYF
TRBJ1-5	once	TRBV28	-	TGTGCCAGCAGTTTCAGGCCCGGCCCCCAGCATTTT	CASSFRPGPQHF
TRBJ1-4	-	TRBV5-4	-	TGTGCCAGCAGCGCCGCAGACCTGACAGGCAAACTGTTTTTT	CASSAADLTGKLFF
TRBJ1-5	-	TRBV29-1	-	TGCAGCGTTGAAACCCCACAGGGCCGCAATCAGCCCCAGCATTTT	CSVETPQGRNQPQHF
TRBJ2-1	-	TRBV27	TRBD2	TGTGCCAGCAGTTTAGGGACTAGCGGGGGCTACAATGAGCAGTTCTTC	CASSLGTSGGYNEQFF
TRBJ1-2	-	TRBV29-1	-	TGCAGCGTAGTGACAGCTGCTACGGATGGCTACACCTTC	CSVVTAATDGYTF
TRBJ1-1	-	TRBV9	-	TGTGCCAGCAGCGTAGTGAGGGCCGCAGCTTTCTTT	CASSVVRAAAFF
TRBJ2-4	-	TRBV5-1	TRBD2	TGCGCCAGCAGCTCACCCGAGACAGGCGGGAGGAACATTCAGTACTTC	CASSSPETGGRNIQYF
TRBJ2-7	-	TRBV4-2	-	TGTGCCAGCAGCCTTACCCCGGGAGGGACAGACTACAACAGCGAGCAGTACTTC	CASSLTPGGTDYNSEQYF
TRBJ2-7	-	TRBV6-5	TRBD1	TGTGCCAGCAGCGCAACAGGGGTCTACGAGCAGTACTTC	CASSATGVYEQYF
TRBJ2-3	-	TRBV19	TRBD2	TGTGCCAGTAGTATAATTTTCCGCGGGGGTAAAAATACGCAGTATTTT	CASSIIFRGGKNTQYF
TRBJ1-4	-	TRBV5-1	TRBD1	TGCGCCAGCGGCGGGACAGGGGATGTTGAAAATGAAAAACTGTTTTTT	CASGGTGDVENEKLFF
TRBJ2-5	-	TRBV6-5	-	TGTGCCAGCAGTTCTAACCCGCGGGGCCAAGAGACCCAGTACTTC	CASSSNPRGQETQYF
TRBJ1-5	-	TRBV5-5	TRBD1	TGTGCCAGCAGTCAAGGGACAGCCAATCAGCCCCAGCATTTT	CASSQGTANQPQHF
TRBJ1-1	-	TRBV6-1	-	TGTGCCAGCAGTGCCCGGTTTATGCGGGTGGGGAGGAACACTGAAGCTTTCTTT	CASSARFMRVGRNTEAFF
TRBJ2-1	-	TRBV15	TRBD2	TGTGCCACCAGCAGAGATAAGGGACTAGCGCGGTTCTTC	CATSRDKGLARFF
TRBJ1-1	-	TRBV11-2	-	TGTGCCAGCAGCCTTATCCGGAACACTGAAGCTTTCTTT	CASSLIRNTEAFF
TRBJ2-1	-	TRBV5-1	TRBD2	TGCGCCAGCACCCTGGGGGGGTCCAATGAGCAGTTCTTC	CASTLGGSNEQFF
TRBJ2-2	-	TRBV7-9	TRBD1	TGTGCCAGCAGATCCGACAGGGGACGATTGAACACCGGGGAGCTGTTTTTT	CASRSDRGRLNTGELFF
TRBJ2-7	-	TRBV19	TRBD2	TGTGCCAGTAGCTTCGGGGAGGGGTCACACGAGCAGTACTTC	CASSFGEGSHEQYF
TRBJ2-2	-	TRBV6-5	-	TGTGCCAGCAGTCGCCCGCGGGCTGGCACCGGGGAGCTGTTTTTT	CASSRPRAGTGELFF